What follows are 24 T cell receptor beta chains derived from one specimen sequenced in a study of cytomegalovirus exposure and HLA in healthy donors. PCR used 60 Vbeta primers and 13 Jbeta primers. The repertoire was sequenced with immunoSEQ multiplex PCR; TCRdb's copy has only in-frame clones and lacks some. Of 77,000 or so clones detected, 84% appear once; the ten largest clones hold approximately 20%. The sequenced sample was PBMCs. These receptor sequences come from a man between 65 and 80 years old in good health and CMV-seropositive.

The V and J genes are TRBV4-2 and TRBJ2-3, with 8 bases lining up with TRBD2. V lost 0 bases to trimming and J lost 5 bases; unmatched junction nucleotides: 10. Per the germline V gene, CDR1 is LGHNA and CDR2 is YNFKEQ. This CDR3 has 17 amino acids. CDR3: CASSQDYSQRGIDTQYF. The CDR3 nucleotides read TGTGCCAGCAGCCAAGATTACAGTCAGCGGGGGATAGATACGCAGTATTTT.

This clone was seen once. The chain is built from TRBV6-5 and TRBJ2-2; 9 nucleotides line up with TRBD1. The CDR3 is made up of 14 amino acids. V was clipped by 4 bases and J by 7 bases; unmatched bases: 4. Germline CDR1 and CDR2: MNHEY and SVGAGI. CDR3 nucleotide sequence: TGTGCCAGCAGTTCACAGGGGGCGGGCGGGGAGCTGTTTTTT. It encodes CASSSQGAGGELFF.

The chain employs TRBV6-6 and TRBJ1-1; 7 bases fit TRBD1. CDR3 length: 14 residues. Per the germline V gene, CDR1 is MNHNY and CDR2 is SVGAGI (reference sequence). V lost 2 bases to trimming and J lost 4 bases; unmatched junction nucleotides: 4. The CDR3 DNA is TGTGCCAGCAGTTACAGGGGGCGCGCCACTGAAGCTTTCTTT. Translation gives CASSYRGRATEAFF.

The CDR3, as DNA: TGTGCCAGCTCAATACAGGATTCACCCCTCCACTTT. It translates to CASSIQDSPLHF. The chain links TRBV18 to TRBJ1-6; a weak D match, TRBD1 (5 bases). CDR3 length: 12 amino acids. Germline V lookup: CDR1 KGHSH, CDR2 LQKENI. Trimming pared 5 bases from V and 8 bases from J, leaving 7 bases between.

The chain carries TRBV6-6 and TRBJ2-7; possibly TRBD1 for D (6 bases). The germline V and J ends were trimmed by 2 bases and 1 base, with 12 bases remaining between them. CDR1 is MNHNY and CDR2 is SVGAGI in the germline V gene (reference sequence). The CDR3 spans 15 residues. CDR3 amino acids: CASSYDPGQSYEQYF. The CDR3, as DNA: TGTGCCAGCAGTTACGATCCGGGACAATCCTACGAGCAGTACTTC.

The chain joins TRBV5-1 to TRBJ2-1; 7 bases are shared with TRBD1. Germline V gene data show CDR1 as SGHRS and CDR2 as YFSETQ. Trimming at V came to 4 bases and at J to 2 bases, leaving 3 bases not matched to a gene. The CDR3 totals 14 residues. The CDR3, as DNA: TGCGCCAGCAGCCAAGGGACAGCCTACAATGAGCAGTTCTTC. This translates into CASSQGTAYNEQFF. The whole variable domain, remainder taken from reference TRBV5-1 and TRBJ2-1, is KAGVTQTPRYLIKTRGQQVTLSCSPISGHRSVSWYQQTPGQGLQFLFEYFSETQRNKGNFPGRFSGRQFSNSRSEMNVSTLELGDSALYLCASSQGTAYNEQFFGPGTRLTVL.

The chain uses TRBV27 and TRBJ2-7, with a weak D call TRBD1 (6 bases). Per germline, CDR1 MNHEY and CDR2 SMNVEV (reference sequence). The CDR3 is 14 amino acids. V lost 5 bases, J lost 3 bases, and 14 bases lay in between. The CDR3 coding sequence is TGTGCCAGCAGTCGCAGGGGAAACGGCTACGAGCAGTACTTC. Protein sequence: CASSRRGNGYEQYF.

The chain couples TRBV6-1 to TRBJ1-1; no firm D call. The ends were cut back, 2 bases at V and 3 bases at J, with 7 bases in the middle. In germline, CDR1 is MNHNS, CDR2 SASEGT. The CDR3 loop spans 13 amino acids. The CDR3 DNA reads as TGTGCCAGCAGTGAATTGAGGGACACTGAAGCTTTCTTT. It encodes CASSELRDTEAFF.

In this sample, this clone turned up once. CDR3 in amino acids: CASRLRRDNNSPLHF. DNA of the CDR3: TGTGCCAGCAGATTACGTCGGGACAATAATTCACCCCTCCACTTT. The chain couples TRBV6-5 to TRBJ1-6; a weak D match, TRBD1 (6 bases). The CDR3 sequence is 15 residues long. Per the germline V gene, CDR1 is MNHEY and CDR2 is SVGAGI. Trimming took 6 bases from V and 5 from J, leaving 14 bases between them.

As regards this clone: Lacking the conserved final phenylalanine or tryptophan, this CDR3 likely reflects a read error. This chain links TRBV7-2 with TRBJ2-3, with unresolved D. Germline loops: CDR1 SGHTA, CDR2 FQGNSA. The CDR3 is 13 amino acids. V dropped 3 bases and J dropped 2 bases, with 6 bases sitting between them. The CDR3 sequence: CASSFTPTDTQYV. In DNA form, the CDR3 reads TGTGCCAGCAGCTTCACACCCACAGATACGCAGTATGTT.

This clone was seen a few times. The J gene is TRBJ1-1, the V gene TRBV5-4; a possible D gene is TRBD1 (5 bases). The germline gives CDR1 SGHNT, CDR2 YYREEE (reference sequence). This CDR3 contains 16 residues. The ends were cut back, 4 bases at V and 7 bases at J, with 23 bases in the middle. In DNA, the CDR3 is TGTGCCAGCAGCGGATTTTCTACAGGATGGAGTGGTGAAGCTTTCTTT. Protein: CASSGFSTGWSGEAFF.

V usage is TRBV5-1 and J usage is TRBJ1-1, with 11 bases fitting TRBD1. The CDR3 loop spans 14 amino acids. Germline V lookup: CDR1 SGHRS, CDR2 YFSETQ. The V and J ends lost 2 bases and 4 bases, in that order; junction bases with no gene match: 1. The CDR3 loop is CASSFGTGGTEAFF. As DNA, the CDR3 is TGCGCCAGCAGCTTCGGGACAGGGGGCACTGAAGCTTTCTTT.

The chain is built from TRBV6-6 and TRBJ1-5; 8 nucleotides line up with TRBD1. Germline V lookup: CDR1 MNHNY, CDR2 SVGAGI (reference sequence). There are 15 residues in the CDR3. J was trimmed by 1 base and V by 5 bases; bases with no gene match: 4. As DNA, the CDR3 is TGTGCCAGCAGTACGACAGGGGTGAGCAATCAGCCCCAGCATTTT. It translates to CASSTTGVSNQPQHF.

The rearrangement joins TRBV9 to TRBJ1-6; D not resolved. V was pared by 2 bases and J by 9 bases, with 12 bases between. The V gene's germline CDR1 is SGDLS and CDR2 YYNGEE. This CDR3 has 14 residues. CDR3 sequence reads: CASSVRQVSSPLHF. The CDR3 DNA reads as TGTGCCAGCAGCGTTCGCCAGGTAAGTTCACCCCTCCACTTT.

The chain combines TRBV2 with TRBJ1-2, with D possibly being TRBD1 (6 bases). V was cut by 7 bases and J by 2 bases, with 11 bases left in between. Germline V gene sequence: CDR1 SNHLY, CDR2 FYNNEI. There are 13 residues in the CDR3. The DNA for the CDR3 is TGTGCCAGCACGGGCAGGGGAAACTATGGCTACACCTTC. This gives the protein CASTGRGNYGYTF.

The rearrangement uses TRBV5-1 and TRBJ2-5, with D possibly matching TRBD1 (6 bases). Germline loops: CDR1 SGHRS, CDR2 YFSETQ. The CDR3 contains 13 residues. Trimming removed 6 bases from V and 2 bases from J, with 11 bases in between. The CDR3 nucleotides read TGCGCCAGCAACCAGGACAGTCAAGAGACCCAGTACTTC. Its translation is CASNQDSQETQYF. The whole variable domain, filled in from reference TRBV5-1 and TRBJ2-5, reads KAGVTQTPRYLIKTRGQQVTLSCSPISGHRSVSWYQQTPGQGLQFLFEYFSETQRNKGNFPGRFSGRQFSNSRSEMNVSTLELGDSALYLCASNQDSQETQYFGPGTRLLVL.

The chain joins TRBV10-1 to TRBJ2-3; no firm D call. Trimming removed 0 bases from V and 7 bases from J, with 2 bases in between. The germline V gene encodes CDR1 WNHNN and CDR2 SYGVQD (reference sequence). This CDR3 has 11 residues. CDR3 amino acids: CASSESNTQYF. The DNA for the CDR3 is TGCGCCAGCAGTGAGTCTAATACGCAGTATTTT.

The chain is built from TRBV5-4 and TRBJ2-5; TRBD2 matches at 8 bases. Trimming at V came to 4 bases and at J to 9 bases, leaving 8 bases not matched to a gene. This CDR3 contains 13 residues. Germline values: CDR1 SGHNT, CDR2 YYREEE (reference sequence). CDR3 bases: TGTGCCAGCAGCCTTAGCGGGACCGGGGCCCAGTACTTC. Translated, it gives CASSLSGTGAQYF.

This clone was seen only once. The CDR3 DNA reads TGTGCCAGCAGTGCTTACAGGGGGCGTGGAACCTACGAGCAGTACTTC. This encodes CASSAYRGRGTYEQYF. The genes are TRBV6-1 and TRBJ2-7; 9 positions match TRBD1. Germline V gives CDR1 MNHNS, CDR2 SASEGT. Trimming took 4 bases from V and 2 from J; bases not matched to a gene: 9. There are 16 residues in the CDR3.

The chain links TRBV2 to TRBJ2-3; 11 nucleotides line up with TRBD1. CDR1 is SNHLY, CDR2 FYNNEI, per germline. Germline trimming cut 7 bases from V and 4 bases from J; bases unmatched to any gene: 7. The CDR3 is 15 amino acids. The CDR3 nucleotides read TGTGCCAGCACTCAGGGACAGGGGGGGGCAGATACGCAGTATTTT. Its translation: CASTQGQGGADTQYF.

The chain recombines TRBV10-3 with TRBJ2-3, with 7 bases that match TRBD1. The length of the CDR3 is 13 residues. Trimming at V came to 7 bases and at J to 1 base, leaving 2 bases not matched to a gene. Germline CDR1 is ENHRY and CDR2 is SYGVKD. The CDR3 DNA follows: TGTGCCATCATGCAGGGGGGCACAGATACGCAGTATTTT. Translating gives CAIMQGGTDTQYF.

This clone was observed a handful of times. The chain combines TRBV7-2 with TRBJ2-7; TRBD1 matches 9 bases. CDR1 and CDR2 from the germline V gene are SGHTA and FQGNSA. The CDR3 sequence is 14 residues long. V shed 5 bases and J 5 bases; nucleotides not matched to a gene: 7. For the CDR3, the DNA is TGTGCCAGCAGCCCAGGACAGGGGAGGGACGAGCAGTACTTC. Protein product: CASSPGQGRDEQYF.

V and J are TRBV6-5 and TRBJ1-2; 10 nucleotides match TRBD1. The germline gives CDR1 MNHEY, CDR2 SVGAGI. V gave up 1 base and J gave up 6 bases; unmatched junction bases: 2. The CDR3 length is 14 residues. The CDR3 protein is CASSYWGTGDGYTF. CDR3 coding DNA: TGTGCCAGCAGTTACTGGGGGACAGGGGATGGCTACACCTTC.

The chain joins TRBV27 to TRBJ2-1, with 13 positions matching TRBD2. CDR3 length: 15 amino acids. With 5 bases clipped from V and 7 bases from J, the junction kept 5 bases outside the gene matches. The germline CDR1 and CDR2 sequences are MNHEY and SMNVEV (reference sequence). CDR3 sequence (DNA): TGTGCCAGCAGTCTACTAGCGGGAGGGCCGAATGAGCAGTTCTTC. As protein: CASSLLAGGPNEQFF.